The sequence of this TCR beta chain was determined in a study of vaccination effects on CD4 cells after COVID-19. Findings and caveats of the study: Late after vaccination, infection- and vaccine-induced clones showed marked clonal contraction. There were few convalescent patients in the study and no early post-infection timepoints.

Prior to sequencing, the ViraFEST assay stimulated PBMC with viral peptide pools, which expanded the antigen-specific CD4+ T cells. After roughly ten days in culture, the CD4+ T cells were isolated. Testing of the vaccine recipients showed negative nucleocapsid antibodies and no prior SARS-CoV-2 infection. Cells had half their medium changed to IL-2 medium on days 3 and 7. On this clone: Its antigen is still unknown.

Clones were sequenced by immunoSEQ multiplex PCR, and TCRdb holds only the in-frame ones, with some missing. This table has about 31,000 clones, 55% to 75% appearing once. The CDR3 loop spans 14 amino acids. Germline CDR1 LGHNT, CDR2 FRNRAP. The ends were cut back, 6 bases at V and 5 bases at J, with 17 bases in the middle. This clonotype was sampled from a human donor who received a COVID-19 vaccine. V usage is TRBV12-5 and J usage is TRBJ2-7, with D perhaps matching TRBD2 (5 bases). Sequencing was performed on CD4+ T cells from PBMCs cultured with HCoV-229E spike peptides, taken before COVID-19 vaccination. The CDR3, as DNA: TGTGCTAGTGGGTCCCGGAGTGAGGGTGACGAGCAGTACTTC. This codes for CASGSRSEGDEQYF. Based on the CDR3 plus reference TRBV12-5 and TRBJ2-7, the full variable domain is DARVTQTPRHKVTEMGQEVTMRCQPILGHNTVFWYRQTMMQGLELLAYFRNRAPLDDSGMPKDRFSAEMPDATLATLKIQPSEPRDSAVYFCASGSRSEGDEQYFGPGTRLTVT.